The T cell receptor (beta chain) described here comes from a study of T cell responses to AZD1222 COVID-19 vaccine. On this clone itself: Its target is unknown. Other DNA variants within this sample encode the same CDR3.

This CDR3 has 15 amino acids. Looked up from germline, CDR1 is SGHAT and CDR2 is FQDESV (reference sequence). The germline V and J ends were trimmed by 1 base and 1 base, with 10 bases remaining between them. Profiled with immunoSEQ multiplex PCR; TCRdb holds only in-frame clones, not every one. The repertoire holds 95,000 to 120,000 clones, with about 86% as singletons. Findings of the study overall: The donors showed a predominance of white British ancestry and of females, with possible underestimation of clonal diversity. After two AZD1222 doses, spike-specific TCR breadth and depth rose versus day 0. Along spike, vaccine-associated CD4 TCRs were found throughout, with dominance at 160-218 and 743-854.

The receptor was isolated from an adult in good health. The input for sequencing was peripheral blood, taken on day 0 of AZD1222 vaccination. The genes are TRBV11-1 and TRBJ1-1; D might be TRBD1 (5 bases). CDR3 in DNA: TGTGCCAGCAGCTTAGGTAGGGGACCGAACACTGAAGCTTTCTTT. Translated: CASSLGRGPNTEAFF.